The rows below give T cell receptor beta chains drawn from one sample of a study of blood T cell repertoires in COVID-19. Produced via immunoSEQ multiplex PCR; TCRdb's table is partial and in-frame only. This table holds about 100,000 clones, approximately 93% found once. Sequencing input: peripheral blood. The receptors were sampled from a man aged 45-60 years with active COVID-19. The CDR3 runs from the conserved cysteine through the conserved F or W. D genes are given only for firm matches. Clone size is given for some rows only: seen once, a few or many times, or a class if the clone is expanded.

CDR3aa,CDR3nt,j_gene,d_gene,abundance,v_gene
CASSSTGGETQYF,TGTGCCAGCAGCTCGACGGGGGGCGAGACCCAGTACTTC,TRBJ2-5,NA,NA,TRBV12-3/TRBV12-4
CASSLYGGGAGEQFF,TGTGCCAGCAGCTTATACGGCGGGGGGGCGGGTGAGCAGTTCTTC,TRBJ2-1,TRBD2,few,TRBV7-2
CASSWARGGETQYF,TGCGCCAGCAGCTGGGCACGGGGAGGAGAGACCCAGTACTTC,TRBJ2-5,NA,NA,TRBV5-1
CASSIDRGQGRKQPQHF,TGTGCCAGTAGTATAGATAGGGGACAGGGAAGAAAACAGCCCCAGCATTTT,TRBJ1-5,TRBD1,NA,TRBV19
CASKALTPNNEKLFF,TGTGCCAGTAAAGCCCTAACGCCTAATAATGAAAAACTGTTTTTT,TRBJ1-4,NA,once,TRBV19
CSASGFQGTSLDNEQFF,TGCAGTGCTAGTGGGTTTCAGGGGACTAGCCTGGACAATGAGCAGTTCTTC,TRBJ2-1,TRBD2,once,TRBV20-1
CSVDLANEQFF,TGCAGCGTTGATTTGGCCAATGAGCAGTTCTTC,TRBJ2-1,NA,NA,TRBV29-1
CASSLPTRTGTDTQYF,TGCGCCAGCAGCCTGCCGACTAGAACGGGCACAGATACGCAGTATTTT,TRBJ2-3,NA,NA,TRBV5-1
CASSPLTGAAGDTEAFF,TGTGCCAGCAGCCCGTTGACAGGGGCCGCGGGTGACACTGAAGCTTTCTTT,TRBJ1-1,TRBD1,NA,TRBV14
CASSLTGGAPGNEQFF,TGTGCCAGTAGTCTAACAGGGGGAGCGCCTGGCAATGAGCAGTTCTTC,TRBJ2-1,TRBD1,NA,TRBV19
CASSPQRNIDAFF,TGTGCCAGCAGCCCTCAGAGGAATATTGACGCTTTCTTT,TRBJ1-1,NA,NA,TRBV9
CASSQGPSILREYEQYF,TGCGCCAGCAGCCAAGGCCCCAGCATACTTCGGGAGTACGAGCAGTACTTC,TRBJ2-7,NA,NA,TRBV4-1
CASSLAGANEQYF,TGTGCCAGCAGTTTGGCAGGGGCCAACGAGCAGTACTTC,TRBJ2-7,NA,few,TRBV12-3/TRBV12-4
CASSYLAGTDTQYF,TGTGCCAGCAGTTACCTGGCGGGCACAGATACGCAGTATTTT,TRBJ2-3,NA,NA,TRBV6-5
CASSRGGSGNLDEQFF,TGTGCCAGCAGCAGAGGCGGTAGCGGGAATTTGGATGAGCAGTTCTTC,TRBJ2-1,TRBD2,NA,TRBV5-4
CASSSTSGSADTQYF,TGTGCCAGCAGCTCAACTAGCGGGAGTGCAGATACGCAGTATTTT,TRBJ2-3,TRBD2,once,TRBV7-9
CAWSPPGGYGYTF,TGTGCCTGGAGCCCGCCCGGGGGCTATGGCTACACCTTC,TRBJ1-2,NA,NA,TRBV30
CASSLFGGRSNEKLFF,TGTGCCAGCAGTTTATTCGGGGGGAGGAGTAATGAAAAACTGTTTTTT,TRBJ1-4,NA,NA,TRBV28
CASSVVDSGSVGEQFF,TGTGCCAGCAGCGTAGTGGATAGCGGGAGTGTGGGTGAGCAGTTCTTC,TRBJ2-1,TRBD2,once,TRBV9
CASSLDGQGQETQYF,TGTGCCAGCAGCTTAGACGGACAGGGCCAAGAGACCCAGTACTTC,TRBJ2-5,TRBD1,NA,TRBV13
CASSPNRQNDGYTF,TGTGCCAGCTCTCCCAACCGACAGAATGATGGCTACACCTTC,TRBJ1-2,NA,NA,TRBV18
CASSPRIGGVPEAFF,TGTGCCAGCAGTCCCCGTATTGGAGGGGTTCCTGAAGCTTTCTTT,TRBJ1-1,NA,NA,TRBV27
CASSLVLNYGYTF,TGTGCCAGCAGTTTAGTTCTAAACTATGGCTACACCTTC,TRBJ1-2,NA,NA,TRBV12-3/TRBV12-4
CASSLAGQGDEQFF,TGCGCCAGCAGCTTGGCGGGACAGGGCGATGAGCAGTTCTTC,TRBJ2-1,TRBD1,NA,TRBV5-1
CASSRGQALAQEQFF,TGTGCCAGCTCACGGGGACAGGCACTGGCTCAGGAGCAGTTCTTC,TRBJ2-1,TRBD1,NA,TRBV18
CASSRGASYEQYF,TGTGCCAGCAGCCGCGGGGCCTCCTACGAGCAGTACTTC,TRBJ2-7,NA,NA,TRBV13
CAWNEGTSNQPQHF,TGTGCCTGGAACGAGGGCACGAGCAATCAGCCCCAGCATTTT,TRBJ1-5,NA,few,TRBV30
CATSDPQGPGETQYF,TGTGCCACCAGTGATCCACAGGGACCGGGAGAGACCCAGTACTTC,TRBJ2-5,NA,NA,TRBV24-1
CASSSPGSGANVLTF,TGTGCCAGTAGTTCCCCGGGGTCTGGGGCCAACGTCCTGACTTTC,TRBJ2-6,NA,NA,TRBV19
CASSGESFYGYTF,TGCGCCAGCAGCGGGGAGTCCTTCTATGGCTACACCTTC,TRBJ1-2,NA,NA,TRBV5-1
CASSQDSGGGQETQYF,TGCGCCAGCAGCCAAGATAGCGGGGGGGGCCAAGAGACCCAGTACTTC,TRBJ2-5,TRBD2,NA,TRBV4-1
CASSLARWARLAGGSSYEQYF,TGTGCCAGCAGCTTAGCGCGGTGGGCTAGGCTAGCGGGGGGGAGCTCCTACGAGCAGTACTTC,TRBJ2-7,TRBD2,NA,TRBV7-2